The following is a T cell receptor beta chain sequence with its context. Its antigen is not identified. The data were obtained in a study of radiotherapy plus CTLA-4 blockade in lung cancer. Study overall: Among all patients, 15% to 20% showed objective responses, while roughly 31% had disease control.

General study points: Tumor-origin TCR clones grew in blood after radiotherapy plus ipilimumab.

There are 15 residues in the CDR3. The germline V gene encodes CDR1 MNHEY and CDR2 SMNVEV (reference sequence). Between the trimmed V and J ends, which lost 6 bases and 3 bases, there was a span of 17 bases. Clones were read by immunoSEQ multiplex PCR, and TCRdb kept only the in-frame ones, dropping some. The data contain some 50,000 clones, more than 70% of them singletons. Chemo-refractory metastatic non-small-cell lung cancer patients underwent focal radiation alongside CTLA-4 blockade with ipilimumab. The V gene is TRBV27, the J gene TRBJ1-2; a weak D match, TRBD1 (5 bases). This clonotype originated in a human donor with non-small cell lung cancer who had stable disease on radiotherapy plus ipilimumab. This material consisted of peripheral blood, taken from a patient treated with radiotherapy plus ipilimumab. CDR3 sequence reads: CASRIFQGAYYGYTF. In nucleotides, the CDR3 is TGTGCCAGCAGGATCTTCCAAGGGGCTTACTATGGCTACACCTTC.